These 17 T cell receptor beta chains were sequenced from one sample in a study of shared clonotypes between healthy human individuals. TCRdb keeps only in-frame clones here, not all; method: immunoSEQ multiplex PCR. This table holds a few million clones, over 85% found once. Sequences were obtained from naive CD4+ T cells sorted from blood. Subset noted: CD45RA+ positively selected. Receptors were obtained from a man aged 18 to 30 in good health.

The CDR3 nucleotides are TGTGCCAGCAGTTTGCCGGGGGCGTTGAACATTCAGTACTTC. It codes for CASSLPGALNIQYF. V is TRBV28 and J is TRBJ2-4; D possibly uses TRBD1 or TRBD2 (6 bases each). Per germline, CDR1 MDHEN and CDR2 SYDVKM. V lost 3 bases and J 7 bases, leaving 13 bases between the germline ends. The CDR3 extends over 14 amino acids.

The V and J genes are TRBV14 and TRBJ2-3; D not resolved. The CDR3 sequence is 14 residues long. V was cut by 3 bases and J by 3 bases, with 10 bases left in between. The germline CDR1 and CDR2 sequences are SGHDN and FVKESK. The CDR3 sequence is CASSQIGGTDTQYF. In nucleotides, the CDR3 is TGTGCCAGCAGCCAGATAGGCGGAACAGATACGCAGTATTTT.

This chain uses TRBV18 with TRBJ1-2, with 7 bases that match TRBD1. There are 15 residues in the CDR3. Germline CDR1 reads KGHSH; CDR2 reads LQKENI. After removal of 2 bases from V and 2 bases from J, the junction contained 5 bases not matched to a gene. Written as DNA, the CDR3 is TGTGCCAGCTCACCATACAGGGGCCAGAACTATGGCTACACCTTC. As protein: CASSPYRGQNYGYTF.

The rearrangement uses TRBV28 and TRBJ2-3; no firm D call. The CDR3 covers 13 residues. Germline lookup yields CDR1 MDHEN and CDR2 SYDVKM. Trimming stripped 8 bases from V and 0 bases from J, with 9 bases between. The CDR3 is CASRTDSTDTQYF. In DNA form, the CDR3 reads TGTGCCAGCCGAACGGATAGCACAGATACGCAGTATTTT. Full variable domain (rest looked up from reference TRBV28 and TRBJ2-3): DVKVTQSSRYLVKRTGEKVFLECVQDMDHENMFWYRQDPGLGLRLIYFSYDVKMKEKGDIPEGYSVSREKKERFSLILESASTNQTSMYLCASRTDSTDTQYFGPGTRLTVL.

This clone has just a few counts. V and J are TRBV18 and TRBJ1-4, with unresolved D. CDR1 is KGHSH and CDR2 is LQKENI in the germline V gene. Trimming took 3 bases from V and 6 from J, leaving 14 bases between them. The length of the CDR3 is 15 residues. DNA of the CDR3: TGTGCCAGCTCACCCAAGGTCGGGGTGGATGAAAAACTGTTTTTT. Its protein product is CASSPKVGVDEKLFF.

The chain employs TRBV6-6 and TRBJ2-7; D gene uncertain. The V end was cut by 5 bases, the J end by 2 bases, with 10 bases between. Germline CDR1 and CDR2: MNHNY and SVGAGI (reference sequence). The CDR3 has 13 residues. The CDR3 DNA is TGTGCCAGCAGTCTAGTCTTCGCCTACGAGCAGTACTTC. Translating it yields CASSLVFAYEQYF.

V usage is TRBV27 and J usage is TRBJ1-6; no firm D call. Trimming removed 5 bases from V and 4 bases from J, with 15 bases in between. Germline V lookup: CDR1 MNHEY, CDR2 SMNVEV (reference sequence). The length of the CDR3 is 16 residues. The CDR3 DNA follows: TGTGCCAGCAGTCGCCTCCCGCAGAGGTATAATTCACCCCTCCACTTT. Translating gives CASSRLPQRYNSPLHF.

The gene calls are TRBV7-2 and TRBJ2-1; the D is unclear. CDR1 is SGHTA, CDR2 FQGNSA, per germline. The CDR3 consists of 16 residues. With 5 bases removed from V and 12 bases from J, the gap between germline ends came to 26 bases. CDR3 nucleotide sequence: TGTGCCAGCAGCCCCCGCAGCCCCATGGTCGGAGAACCGCAGTTCTTC. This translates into CASSPRSPMVGEPQFF.

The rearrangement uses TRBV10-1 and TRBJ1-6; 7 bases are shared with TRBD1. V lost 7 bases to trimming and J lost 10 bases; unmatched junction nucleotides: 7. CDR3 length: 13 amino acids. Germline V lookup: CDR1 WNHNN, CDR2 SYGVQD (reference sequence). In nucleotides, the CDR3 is TGCGCCAGCACCGACAGGGAGGGATCACCCCTCCACTTT. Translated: CASTDREGSPLHF.

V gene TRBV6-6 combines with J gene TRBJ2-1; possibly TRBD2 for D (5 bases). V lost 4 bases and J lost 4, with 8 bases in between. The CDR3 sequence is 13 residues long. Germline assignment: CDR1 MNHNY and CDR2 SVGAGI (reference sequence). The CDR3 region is CASSSAGYNEQFF. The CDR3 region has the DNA TGTGCCAGCAGTTCTGCGGGTTACAATGAGCAGTTCTTC.

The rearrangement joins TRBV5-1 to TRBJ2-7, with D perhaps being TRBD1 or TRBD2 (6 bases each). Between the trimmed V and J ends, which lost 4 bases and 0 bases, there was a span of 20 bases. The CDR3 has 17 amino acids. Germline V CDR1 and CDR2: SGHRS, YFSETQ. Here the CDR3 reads CASSPNRAGGTSYEQYF. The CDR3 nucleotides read TGCGCCAGCAGCCCCAACAGGGCTGGGGGGACCTCCTACGAGCAGTACTTC. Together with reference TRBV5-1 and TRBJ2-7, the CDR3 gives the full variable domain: KAGVTQTPRYLIKTRGQQVTLSCSPISGHRSVSWYQQTPGQGLQFLFEYFSETQRNKGNFPGRFSGRQFSNSRSEMNVSTLELGDSALYLCASSPNRAGGTSYEQYFGPGTRLTVT.

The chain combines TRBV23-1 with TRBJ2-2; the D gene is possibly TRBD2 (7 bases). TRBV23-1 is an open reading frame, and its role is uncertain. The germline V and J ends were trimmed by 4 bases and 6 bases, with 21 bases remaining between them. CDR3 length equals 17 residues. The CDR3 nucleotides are TGCGCCAGCAGTCGACCCCCGGGGGGCCCTAAACCCGGGGAGCTGTTTTTT. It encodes CASSRPPGGPKPGELFF.

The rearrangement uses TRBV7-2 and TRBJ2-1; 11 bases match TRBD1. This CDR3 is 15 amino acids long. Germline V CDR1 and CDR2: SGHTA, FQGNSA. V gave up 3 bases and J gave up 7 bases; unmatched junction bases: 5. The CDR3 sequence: CASSFGTGGLNEQFF. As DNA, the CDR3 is TGTGCCAGCAGCTTCGGGACAGGGGGATTGAATGAGCAGTTCTTC.

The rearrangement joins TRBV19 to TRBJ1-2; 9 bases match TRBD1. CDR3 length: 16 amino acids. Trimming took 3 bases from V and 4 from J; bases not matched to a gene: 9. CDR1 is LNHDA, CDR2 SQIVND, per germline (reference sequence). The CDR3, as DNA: TGTGCCAGTAGTATTCAAGGACAGGGGAGGACCTATGGCTACACCTTC. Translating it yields CASSIQGQGRTYGYTF. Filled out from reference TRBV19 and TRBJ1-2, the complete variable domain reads DGGITQSPKYLFRKEGQNVTLSCEQNLNHDAMYWYRQDPGQGLRLIYYSQIVNDFQKGDIAEGYSVSREKKESFPLTVTSAQKNPTAFYLCASSIQGQGRTYGYTFGSGTRLTVV.

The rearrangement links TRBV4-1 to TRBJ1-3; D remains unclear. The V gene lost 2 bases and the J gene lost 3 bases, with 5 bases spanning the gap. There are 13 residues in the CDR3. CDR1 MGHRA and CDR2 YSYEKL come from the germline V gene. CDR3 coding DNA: TGCGCCAGCAGCCAACTCGTTGGAAACACCATATATTTT. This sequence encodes CASSQLVGNTIYF.

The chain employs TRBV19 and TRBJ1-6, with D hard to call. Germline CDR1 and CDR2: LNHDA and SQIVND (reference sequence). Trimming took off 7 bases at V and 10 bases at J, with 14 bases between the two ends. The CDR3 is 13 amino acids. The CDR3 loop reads CASTATGSSPLHF. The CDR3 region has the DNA TGTGCCAGTACCGCAACGGGGAGCTCACCCCTCCACTTT. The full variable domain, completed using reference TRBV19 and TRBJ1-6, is DGGITQSPKYLFRKEGQNVTLSCEQNLNHDAMYWYRQDPGQGLRLIYYSQIVNDFQKGDIAEGYSVSREKKESFPLTVTSAQKNPTAFYLCASTATGSSPLHFGNGTRLTVT.

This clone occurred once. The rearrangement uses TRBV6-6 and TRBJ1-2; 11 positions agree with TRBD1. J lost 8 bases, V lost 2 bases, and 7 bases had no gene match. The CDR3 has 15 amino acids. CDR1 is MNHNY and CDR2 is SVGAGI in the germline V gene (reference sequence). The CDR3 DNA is TGTGCCAGCAGTTACGGACAGGGGGCTAAGTACGGCTACACCTTC. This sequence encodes CASSYGQGAKYGYTF.